Below are 13 T cell receptor beta chains sequenced from a single sample in a study of control samples from healthy donors and cancer patients. Profiled with immunoSEQ multiplex PCR; TCRdb holds only in-frame clones, not every one. The table lists fewer than 110,000 clones, roughly 90% of them singletons, with more than 7% in the top ten. What was sequenced was blood. These receptors were taken from a man in his thirties or forties in good health.

The chain couples TRBV25-1 to TRBJ1-3; 7 bases are shared with TRBD1. Germline V lookup: CDR1 MGHDK, CDR2 SYGVNS. V was pared by 4 bases and J by 7 bases, with 4 bases of the junction left unmatched. The CDR3 spans 13 residues. CDR3 residues: CASSGLQGNTIYF. DNA for the CDR3: TGTGCCAGCAGTGGACTACAGGGGAACACCATATATTTT.

This clone came up a few times. This chain uses TRBV25-1 with TRBJ1-5; 8 bases agree with TRBD1. This CDR3 is 15 amino acids long. CDR1 and CDR2 from the germline V gene are MGHDK and SYGVNS. V shed 3 bases and J 7 bases; nucleotides not matched to a gene: 8. The DNA of the CDR3 is TGTGCCAGCAGTGAGTTCGCGGACAGGGAACAGCCCCAGCATTTT. Translation gives CASSEFADREQPQHF.

The chain links TRBV18 to TRBJ1-3; no reliable D call. The V and J ends lost 1 base and 6 bases respectively, with 13 bases between them. The CDR3 is 15 residues long. Germline CDR1 and CDR2: KGHSH and LQKENI. The chain's CDR3 is CASSPLDGSKNTIYF. CDR3 sequence (DNA): TGTGCCAGCTCACCACTGGACGGGTCCAAAAACACCATATATTTT.

This chain uses TRBV5-5 with TRBJ1-2, with a weak D call TRBD1 (5 bases). Between the trimmed V and J ends, which lost 0 bases and 5 bases, there was a span of 17 bases. The CDR3 has 16 amino acids. Germline V lookup: CDR1 SGHKS, CDR2 YYEKEE (reference sequence). The CDR3 spells CASSLEAAPGEYGYTF. The CDR3 DNA follows: TGTGCCAGCAGCTTGGAGGCCGCACCGGGGGAGTATGGCTACACCTTC.

The chain couples TRBV15 to TRBJ2-1; TRBD2 matches 13 bases. J gave up 2 bases and V 3 bases, and 1 base lay outside the gene matches. The V gene's germline CDR1 is LNHNV and CDR2 YYDKDF (reference sequence). The length of the CDR3 is 16 residues. The CDR3 loop reads CATSSGTSGTYNEQFF. CDR3 in DNA: TGTGCCACCAGCAGTGGGACTAGCGGGACCTACAATGAGCAGTTCTTC.

This clone showed up just once. The chain uses TRBV4-3 and TRBJ1-1; perhaps TRBD1 as D (6 bases). The CDR3 is 16 residues long. The germline gives CDR1 LGHNA, CDR2 YSLEER. V lost 1 base and J lost 1, with 13 bases in between. The CDR3 DNA sequence: TGCGCCAGCAGCCAAGCCGCACAGGGAGAGAACACTGAAGCTTTCTTT. It translates to CASSQAAQGENTEAFF.

V gene TRBV28 combines with J gene TRBJ1-5, with D perhaps matching TRBD1 (6 bases). Germline V lookup: CDR1 MDHEN, CDR2 SYDVKM. The CDR3 is 13 residues long. V was clipped by 7 bases and J by 6 bases, with 13 bases between them. The CDR3 DNA sequence: TGTGCCAGCAAGTCCGGGGGCACTCAGCCCCAGCATTTT. Translation gives CASKSGGTQPQHF.

The genes are TRBV6-1 and TRBJ1-6; the match to TRBD1 covers 11 bases. The germline V gene has CDR1 MNHNS and CDR2 SASEGT. This CDR3 has 16 amino acids. Trimming took 0 bases from V and 10 from J; bases not matched to a gene: 5. The CDR3 nucleotides are TGTGCCAGCAGTGAAGCGGGAGGGACAGGGGGGTCACCCCTCCACTTT. This gives the protein CASSEAGGTGGSPLHF.

The chain has TRBV5-1 and TRBJ2-3; the D gene is possibly TRBD2 (5 bases). The CDR3 runs to 14 residues. The germline CDR1 and CDR2 sequences are SGHRS and YFSETQ. Trimming stripped 7 bases from V and 4 bases from J, with 16 bases between. The CDR3 DNA is TGCGCCAGCCGGGATAGGATTTGGGCAGATACGCAGTATTTT. Amino acid sequence: CASRDRIWADTQYF. Full variable domain (remainder filled in from reference TRBV5-1 and TRBJ2-3): KAGVTQTPRYLIKTRGQQVTLSCSPISGHRSVSWYQQTPGQGLQFLFEYFSETQRNKGNFPGRFSGRQFSNSRSEMNVSTLELGDSALYLCASRDRIWADTQYFGPGTRLTVL.

The CDR3 bases are TGCGCCAGCAGCCACGGACAGGGCGTTCCTAACTATGGCTACACCTTC. Protein sequence: CASSHGQGVPNYGYTF. The rearrangement links TRBV4-3 to TRBJ1-2; TRBD1 matches at 8 bases. Germline V CDR1 and CDR2: LGHNA, YSLEER. Trimming cost V 3 bases and J 0 bases; bases outside gene matches: 6. There are 16 residues in the CDR3.

The chain joins TRBV6-5 to TRBJ1-6; D remains ambiguous. The V gene lost 7 bases and the J gene lost 8 bases, with 9 bases spanning the gap. CDR3 size: 12 residues. Per the germline V gene, CDR1 is MNHEY and CDR2 is SVGAGI. The CDR3 sequence: CASNIGDSPLHF. The DNA for the CDR3 is TGTGCCAGCAACATCGGGGATTCACCCCTCCACTTT.

The chain carries TRBV5-6 and TRBJ1-2; a possible D gene is TRBD1 (6 bases). V was clipped by 0 bases and J by 6 bases, with 12 bases between them. The germline V gene has CDR1 SGHDT and CDR2 YYEEEE. The CDR3 length is 14 residues. This CDR3 reads CASSLAGGEDGYTF. CDR3 nucleotide sequence: TGTGCCAGCAGCTTGGCCGGGGGCGAAGATGGCTACACCTTC. The full variable domain, its missing parts supplied by reference TRBV5-6 and TRBJ1-2, is DAGVTQSPTHLIKTRGQQVTLRCSPKSGHDTVSWYQQALGQGPQFIFQYYEEEERQRGNFPDRFSGHQFPNYSSELNVNALLLGDSALYLCASSLAGGEDGYTFGSGTRLTVV.

The chain has TRBV5-6 and TRBJ1-2; perhaps TRBD1 as D (5 bases). This CDR3 spans 13 amino acids. Germline V gives CDR1 SGHDT, CDR2 YYEEEE. Trimming took off 0 bases at V and 13 bases at J, with 16 bases between the two ends. The CDR3 DNA reads TGTGCCAGCAGCTTGGTGCAGGCAAATAGGGGCACCTTC. Its translation: CASSLVQANRGTF. Looking up the rest from reference TRBV5-6 and TRBJ1-2 gives the full variable domain: DAGVTQSPTHLIKTRGQQVTLRCSPKSGHDTVSWYQQALGQGPQFIFQYYEEEERQRGNFPDRFSGHQFPNYSSELNVNALLLGDSALYLCASSLVQANRGTFGSGTRLTVV.